The 11 T cell receptor beta chains reported below all come from one sample, sequenced in a study of blood T cell repertoires in COVID-19. Assay used: immunoSEQ multiplex PCR; TCRdb lists only in-frame clones, some missing. The table records about 330,000 clones, 88% of them present only once. The material sequenced was peripheral blood. The origin of the receptors is a woman aged 50 to 60 with active or convalescent COVID-19.

V gene TRBV7-2 combines with J gene TRBJ1-4, with 7 bases fitting TRBD1. Germline values: CDR1 SGHTA, CDR2 FQGNSA. The CDR3 loop spans 14 amino acids. J gave up 6 bases and V 5 bases, and 6 bases lay outside the gene matches. The CDR3 here is CASSRGQAYEKLFF. CDR3 sequence (DNA): TGTGCCAGCAGCCGTGGACAGGCATATGAAAAACTGTTTTTT.

This clone was observed a single time. The chain uses TRBV18 and TRBJ1-2, with 7 bases aligning to TRBD1. The CDR3 loop spans 13 amino acids. Germline-derived CDR1 and CDR2 are KGHSH and LQKENI. After removal of 3 bases from V and 6 bases from J, the junction contained 4 bases not matched to a gene. CDR3 sequence: CASSPGTDDGYTF. The CDR3 region has the DNA TGTGCCAGCTCACCCGGGACAGATGATGGCTACACCTTC. Complete variable domain (other parts from reference TRBV18 and TRBJ1-2): NAGVMQNPRHLVRRRGQEARLRCSPMKGHSHVYWYRQLPEEGLKFMVYLQKENIIDESGMPKERFSAEFPKEGPSILRIQQVVRGDSAAYFCASSPGTDDGYTFGSGTRLTVV.

The chain uses TRBV15 and TRBJ1-1; 8 bases align to TRBD1. V dropped 2 bases and J dropped 2; count of bases not matched to a gene: 13. CDR3 size: 18 residues. Germline CDR1 is LNHNV and CDR2 is YYDKDF (reference sequence). The DNA for the CDR3 is TGTGCCACCAGCAGACTACAGGGGGATCAACTACTTAACACTGAAGCTTTCTTT. Amino acid sequence: CATSRLQGDQLLNTEAFF.

This clone was observed a few times. This chain links TRBV28 with TRBJ2-7, with 8 nucleotides matching TRBD1. Germline assignment: CDR1 MDHEN and CDR2 SYDVKM. CDR3 length: 15 amino acids. With 6 bases clipped from V and 1 base from J, the junction kept 8 bases outside the gene matches. CDR3 sequence (DNA): TGTGCCAGCAGCCTTGGACAGGGTGCGTCCTACGAGCAGTACTTC. It yields the protein CASSLGQGASYEQYF.

The chain has TRBV27 and TRBJ1-1; D is unclear. Trimming removed 5 bases at V and 2 bases at J, with 9 bases between. This CDR3 has 13 residues. The germline CDR1 and CDR2 sequences are MNHEY and SMNVEV (reference sequence). CDR3 region: CASSPGPNTEAFF. CDR3 coding DNA: TGTGCCAGCAGTCCAGGCCCCAACACTGAAGCTTTCTTT.

This chain links TRBV5-4 with TRBJ2-2; TRBD2 agrees at 9 bases. J gave up 3 bases and V 0 bases, and 3 bases lay outside the gene matches. The CDR3 contains 16 residues. From germline, CDR1 is SGHNT and CDR2 YYREEE (reference sequence). The CDR3 coding sequence is TGTGCCAGCAGCTTGGTGCGGGGGGGCGACACCGGGGAGCTGTTTTTT. Translated: CASSLVRGGDTGELFF.

This clone appeared a single time. The genes are TRBV19 and TRBJ2-1; D is perhaps TRBD1 (6 bases). Germline V gives CDR1 LNHDA, CDR2 SQIVND (reference sequence). Deletions cut 3 bases from V and 7 bases from J, with 13 bases between. The CDR3 spans 14 residues. CDR3 loop: CASSIRQAKNEQFF. Written as DNA, the CDR3 is TGTGCCAGTAGTATTAGACAGGCTAAAAATGAGCAGTTCTTC.

V gene TRBV30 combines with J gene TRBJ1-2; perhaps TRBD1 as D (5 bases). The CDR3 has 17 residues. V lost 1 base, J lost 4 bases, and 22 bases lay in between. From germline, CDR1 is GTSNPN and CDR2 SVGIG (reference sequence). The CDR3 DNA follows: TGTGCCTGGAGTGCCAATAGACAGCCCCTTAGTCTCTATGGCTACACCTTC. Protein product: CAWSANRQPLSLYGYTF.

The gene calls are TRBV3-1 (or the pseudogene TRBV3-2) and TRBJ1-1, with unresolved D. This CDR3 comprises 16 residues. Germline-derived CDR1 and CDR2 are LGHDT and YNNKEL (reference sequence). The V and J ends lost 1 base and 0 bases respectively, with 12 bases between them. The CDR3 loop is CASSQGLREVNTEAFF. CDR3 DNA: TGTGCCAGCAGCCAAGGGTTAAGGGAGGTGAACACTGAAGCTTTCTTT.

The gene calls are TRBV30 and TRBJ1-2; 7 bases align to TRBD1. The junction had 6 bases not matched to a gene; V was cut back by 0 bases and J by 2 bases. CDR3 length equals 15 residues. The germline V gene encodes CDR1 GTSNPN and CDR2 SVGIG (reference sequence). This CDR3 is CAWSVQQGKNYGYTF. The DNA of the CDR3 is TGTGCCTGGAGTGTACAACAGGGGAAGAACTATGGCTACACCTTC. The whole variable domain, remainder taken from reference TRBV30 and TRBJ1-2, is SQTIHQWPATLVQPVGSPLSLECTVEGTSNPNLYWYRQAAGRGLQLLFYSVGIGQISSEVPQNLSASRPQDRQFILSSKKLLLSDSGFYLCAWSVQQGKNYGYTFGSGTRLTVV.

J is TRBJ2-3 and V is TRBV5-4; D is unresolved. This CDR3 has 13 amino acids. Trimming left V 0 bases short and J 4 bases short, with 6 bases between. Germline CDR1 is SGHNT and CDR2 is YYREEE (reference sequence). As DNA, the CDR3 is TGTGCCAGCAGCTTGGCCGTAGCAGATACGCAGTATTTT. This translates into CASSLAVADTQYF. The full variable domain, rest sourced from reference TRBV5-4 and TRBJ2-3, is ETGVTQSPTHLIKTRGQQVTLRCSSQSGHNTVSWYQQALGQGPQFIFQYYREEENGRGNFPPRFSGLQFPNYSSELNVNALELDDSALYLCASSLAVADTQYFGPGTRLTVL.